In this sample, the clone carrying this T cell receptor (beta chain) turned up once. These data belong to a study of T cell changes during pregnancy in multiple sclerosis. Method: immunoSEQ multiplex PCR; TCRdb's copy keeps in-frame clones and lacks some. The profile shows more than 90,000 clones, about 94% of them singletons. The CDR3 has 14 amino acids. From germline, CDR1 is SGDLS and CDR2 YYNGEE. Trimming took off 1 base at V and 0 bases at J, with 7 bases between the two ends. The chain employs TRBV9 and TRBJ2-5; possibly TRBD1 for D (6 bases). This TCR was sampled from a female donor with multiple sclerosis, enrolled in a pregnancy study. The input for sequencing was peripheral blood, taken in the third trimester of pregnancy. The CDR3 coding sequence is TGTGCCAGCAGCGTAAGACAGGACCAAGAGACCCAGTACTTC. As protein: CASSVRQDQETQYF.